One sample yielded the 26 T cell receptor beta chains listed below, sequenced in a study of T cell responses to AZD1222 COVID-19 vaccine. Profiling relied on immunoSEQ multiplex PCR, and the TCRdb table lists in-frame clones only, not all of them. The sample contains some 120,000 clones, over 90% of which appear only once. The sample consisted of peripheral blood, taken on day 0 of AZD1222 vaccination. The receptors derive from an adult in good health.

The V gene is TRBV18, the J gene TRBJ1-2; the D is unclear. Germline-derived CDR1 and CDR2 are KGHSH and LQKENI. The CDR3 covers 13 residues. Trimming took off 4 bases at V and 10 bases at J, with 16 bases between the two ends. The CDR3 loop is CASSQGSGNAYTF. The CDR3 nucleotides read TGTGCCAGCTCACAGGGATCCGGGAATGCCTACACCTTC.

This chain connects TRBV10-2 to TRBJ2-7, with D possibly being TRBD1 (5 bases). Trimming took off 6 bases at V and 0 bases at J, with 9 bases between the two ends. The CDR3 runs 13 residues. CDR1 and CDR2 from the germline V gene are WSHSY and SAAADI. CDR3 nucleotides: TGCGCCAGCAGCCTGACAGACTCCTACGAGCAGTACTTC. This sequence encodes CASSLTDSYEQYF.

This chain joins TRBV6-5 and TRBJ1-2, with TRBD1 identical over 9 bases. The germline V gene encodes CDR1 MNHEY and CDR2 SVGAGI. There are 14 residues in the CDR3. With 6 bases clipped from V and 4 bases from J, the junction kept 6 bases outside the gene matches. This chain's CDR3 is CASSLTGGPYGYTF. CDR3 bases: TGTGCCAGCAGCCTAACAGGGGGCCCCTATGGCTACACCTTC.

The V and J genes are TRBV18 and TRBJ1-1; 7 nucleotides agree with TRBD1. The trim removed 3 bases at V and 0 bases at J, leaving 1 base unmatched. CDR1 and CDR2 (germline): KGHSH, LQKENI. The CDR3 is made up of 14 amino acids. The CDR3 DNA reads as TGTGCCAGCTCACCGGACAGGCTGAACACTGAAGCTTTCTTT. Residues: CASSPDRLNTEAFF. Together with reference TRBV18 and TRBJ1-1, the CDR3 gives the full variable domain: NAGVMQNPRHLVRRRGQEARLRCSPMKGHSHVYWYRQLPEEGLKFMVYLQKENIIDESGMPKERFSAEFPKEGPSILRIQQVVRGDSAAYFCASSPDRLNTEAFFGQGTRLTVV.

This chain connects TRBV6-1 to TRBJ1-2, with D perhaps matching TRBD1 (6 bases). CDR3 size: 15 residues. V was trimmed by 2 bases and J by 3 bases, leaving 13 bases between them. Germline values: CDR1 MNHNS, CDR2 SASEGT. The CDR3 spells CASSERQERDYGYTF. The DNA for the CDR3 is TGTGCCAGCAGTGAACGACAGGAGAGGGACTATGGCTACACCTTC.

The gene calls are TRBV6-5 and TRBJ2-7; D gene ambiguous. CDR1 and CDR2 from the germline V gene are MNHEY and SVGAGI. The CDR3 runs 13 residues. V lost 5 bases, J lost 2 bases, and 10 bases lay in between. CDR3 sequence: CASSPIKTYEQYF. CDR3 in DNA: TGTGCCAGCAGTCCAATAAAGACCTACGAGCAGTACTTC.

The chain combines TRBV30 with TRBJ1-1; the D gene is possibly TRBD1 (6 bases). CDR3 length: 13 residues. The V gene lost 3 bases and the J gene lost 3 bases, with 11 bases spanning the gap. In germline, CDR1 is GTSNPN, CDR2 SVGIG (reference sequence). The CDR3 region is CAWSREGDTEAFF. In nucleotides, the CDR3 is TGTGCCTGGAGCCGCGAGGGGGACACTGAAGCTTTCTTT.

The rearrangement uses TRBV18 and TRBJ1-1; TRBD1 is a possible D gene (5 bases). Trimming removed 6 bases from V and 3 bases from J, with 11 bases in between. Germline CDR1 KGHSH, CDR2 LQKENI. The CDR3 consists of 13 residues. The CDR3 DNA reads as TGTGCCAGCTCGCCAGGGATGGACACTGAAGCTTTCTTT. Amino acid sequence: CASSPGMDTEAFF.

The chain is built from TRBV19 and TRBJ1-6, with D possibly TRBD1 on 5 matching bases. Germline CDR1 reads LNHDA; CDR2 reads SQIVND (reference sequence). CDR3 size: 14 residues. Trimming removed 5 bases at V and 8 bases at J, with 13 bases between. CDR3 region: CASSAWDGDSPLHF. The CDR3 nucleotides are TGTGCCAGTAGTGCCTGGGACGGGGATTCACCCCTCCACTTT.

V and J are TRBV13 and TRBJ1-1, with D possibly being TRBD1 (5 bases). Trimming left V 3 bases short and J 0 bases short, with 8 bases between. The germline CDR1 and CDR2 sequences are PRHDT and FYEKMQ (reference sequence). The length of the CDR3 is 14 residues. The CDR3 region is CASSFNRLNTEAFF. In nucleotides, the CDR3 is TGTGCCAGCAGCTTTAACAGGTTGAACACTGAAGCTTTCTTT.

The chain carries TRBV18 and TRBJ1-3; perhaps TRBD1 as D (5 bases). The CDR3 consists of 16 residues. The germline V gene encodes CDR1 KGHSH and CDR2 LQKENI. Trimming left V 2 bases short and J 0 bases short, with 11 bases between. The CDR3 bases are TGTGCCAGCTCACCATGGGGACGGGCCTCTGGAAACACCATATATTTT. Translated: CASSPWGRASGNTIYF.

The CDR3 here is CASSLDLRQNTEAFF. CDR3 sequence (DNA): TGCGCCAGCAGCTTGGACCTAAGGCAGAACACTGAAGCTTTCTTT. The V gene is TRBV5-1, the J gene TRBJ1-1; D call uncertain. The CDR3 runs 15 residues. CDR1 and CDR2 (germline): SGHRS, YFSETQ. Trimming removed 0 bases from V and 1 base from J, with 10 bases in between.

The CDR3 region is CASQRDGLANNEQFF. In DNA form, the CDR3 reads TGTGCCAGTCAACGGGACGGACTAGCGAACAATGAGCAGTTCTTC. The genes are TRBV2 and TRBJ2-1, with 9 bases fitting TRBD2. There are 15 residues in the CDR3. CDR1 is SNHLY and CDR2 is FYNNEI in the germline V gene. Trimming cost V 9 bases and J 5 bases; bases outside gene matches: 11.

V gene TRBV6-5 combines with J gene TRBJ2-1, with 7 bases fitting TRBD1. CDR3 length: 16 residues. Trimming at V came to 8 bases and at J to 9 bases, leaving 19 bases not matched to a gene. Germline V gene data show CDR1 as MNHEY and CDR2 as SVGAGI. The CDR3 bases are TGTGCCAGCCGTTCTACCCAGGGGGAGAAGTGGGGTGAGCAGTTCTTC. It encodes CASRSTQGEKWGEQFF.

The chain recombines TRBV5-1 with TRBJ1-1; TRBD1 matches 7 bases. The CDR3 has 14 amino acids. Looked up from germline, CDR1 is SGHRS and CDR2 is YFSETQ. Unmatched junction bases numbered 6, after V lost 6 bases and J lost 1 base. The CDR3 loop reads CASNEGAGNTEAFF. CDR3 DNA: TGCGCCAGCAACGAGGGGGCTGGGAACACTGAAGCTTTCTTT.

The chain is built from TRBV5-5 and TRBJ1-1; 8 nucleotides line up with TRBD1. The CDR3 extends over 13 amino acids. The ends lost 4 bases at V and 3 bases at J; junction bases unmatched: 2. Germline CDR1 reads SGHKS; CDR2 reads YYEKEE (reference sequence). For the CDR3, the DNA is TGTGCCAGCAGCGGACAGGGCGACACTGAAGCTTTCTTT. This sequence encodes CASSGQGDTEAFF.

J is TRBJ2-5 and V is TRBV7-6; 9 bases match TRBD1. V gave up 5 bases and J gave up 1 base; unmatched junction bases: 8. This CDR3 is built from 16 residues. CDR1 is SGHVS, CDR2 FNYEAQ, per germline. CDR3 in amino acids: CASSPRTGAFQETQYF. The CDR3 DNA follows: TGTGCCAGCAGCCCAAGGACAGGGGCTTTCCAAGAGACCCAGTACTTC.

The chain links TRBV6-5 to TRBJ2-7; 9 bases agree with TRBD1. The ends lost 0 bases at V and 5 bases at J; junction bases unmatched: 5. CDR1 is MNHEY and CDR2 is SVGAGI in the germline V gene. The CDR3 spans 15 residues. This chain's CDR3 is CASSYSRQGGNEQYF. For the CDR3, the DNA is TGTGCCAGCAGTTACTCCAGACAGGGGGGCAACGAGCAGTACTTC.

The chain couples TRBV30 to TRBJ1-2, with D possibly being TRBD1 (6 bases). The germline gives CDR1 GTSNPN, CDR2 SVGIG (reference sequence). The CDR3 consists of 15 residues. V lost 0 bases, J lost 7 bases, and 18 bases lay in between. CDR3 sequence (DNA): TGTGCCTGGAGTGTCTCTGGCAGGGGAGGCCGTGGCTACACCTTC. Protein: CAWSVSGRGGRGYTF.

This sequence joins TRBV6-4 and TRBJ1-5, with TRBD1 identical over 10 bases. Germline CDR1 MRHNA, CDR2 SNTAGT. Trimming cost V 6 bases and J 2 bases; bases outside gene matches: 4. This CDR3 is built from 15 residues. CDR3: CASSPGTGGNQPQHF. CDR3 nucleotides: TGTGCCAGCAGCCCAGGGACAGGGGGCAATCAGCCCCAGCATTTT.

The CDR3 DNA reads TGCGCCAGCAGCTTGGTGTCGGGCAGAAGGGCGTATGGCTACACCTTC. Translating gives CASSLVSGRRAYGYTF. The chain couples TRBV5-1 to TRBJ1-2, with D hard to call. The CDR3 consists of 16 residues. Germline V gene sequence: CDR1 SGHRS, CDR2 YFSETQ. Trimming took 0 bases from V and 5 from J, leaving 17 bases between them. Looking up the rest from reference TRBV5-1 and TRBJ1-2 gives the full variable domain: KAGVTQTPRYLIKTRGQQVTLSCSPISGHRSVSWYQQTPGQGLQFLFEYFSETQRNKGNFPGRFSGRQFSNSRSEMNVSTLELGDSALYLCASSLVSGRRAYGYTFGSGTRLTVV.

V and J are TRBV5-8 and TRBJ2-1, with D tentatively TRBD2 (5 bases). This CDR3 has 16 residues. Germline V gene sequence: CDR1 SGHTS, CDR2 YDEGEE. V gave up 4 bases and J gave up 9 bases, with 23 bases separating them. The CDR3 nucleotides read TGTGCCAGCAGCGACCGGCGGGCGGCCTACCTCGGTGAGCAGTTCTTC. Translated: CASSDRRAAYLGEQFF.

This clone was observed once. The chain recombines TRBV27 with TRBJ1-2; the D is unclear. The CDR3 spans 17 residues. Germline V gives CDR1 MNHEY, CDR2 SMNVEV (reference sequence). Trimming pared 8 bases from V and 1 base from J, leaving 23 bases between. CDR3 sequence reads: CASRPRERAADNYGYTF. The CDR3 coding sequence is TGTGCCAGCCGCCCCCGCGAAAGGGCCGCGGATAACTATGGCTACACCTTC.

This clone was detected once. The rearrangement joins TRBV5-5 to TRBJ2-5; possible D gene TRBD1, 6 bases. This CDR3 is built from 13 residues. The V end was cut by 4 bases, the J end by 5 bases, with 12 bases between. Germline V gene lookup returns CDR1 SGHKS and CDR2 YYEKEE (reference sequence). CDR3 in amino acids: CASSLTGRETQYF. In nucleotides, the CDR3 is TGTGCCAGCAGCCTCACAGGGCGGGAGACCCAGTACTTC.

V gene TRBV4-2 combines with J gene TRBJ2-3; 14 nucleotides align to TRBD2. V was pared by 4 bases and J by 1 base, with 4 bases of the junction left unmatched. The CDR3 runs to 17 residues. Germline CDR1 LGHNA, CDR2 YNFKEQ. CDR3 bases: TGTGCCAGCAGCCGCGGACTAGCGGGGGGCGGCACAGATACGCAGTATTTT. This gives the protein CASSRGLAGGGTDTQYF.

The chain links TRBV16 to TRBJ1-5; TRBD1 matches 9 bases. The germline V gene has CDR1 KGHSY and CDR2 FQNENV. Germline trimming cut 5 bases from V and 1 base from J; bases unmatched to any gene: 9. The CDR3 totals 17 residues. The CDR3 here is CASSYFRDRVSNQPQHF. The CDR3 DNA reads TGTGCCAGCAGCTACTTCCGGGACAGGGTAAGCAATCAGCCCCAGCATTTT.